The clone carrying this T cell receptor (beta chain) was seen a few times. The target antigen is unknown. The sample comes from a study of T-cell memory formation after mild COVID-19. 5'RACE primed at constant segments yielded TCR alpha and TCR beta cDNA libraries bearing sample barcodes and UMIs. TCRdb used MiXCR to reprocess the 5' RACE reads, holding one entry per CDR3 protein. The sample contains approximately 270,000 distinct CDR3 sequences, around 16% of which appear only once. Trimming took off 0 bases at V and 4 bases at J, with 12 bases between the two ends. There are 15 residues in the CDR3. The germline V gene encodes CDR1 LGHNA and CDR2 YSLEER. Study-wide points: For contracting clones, CD4+ ones sat mainly in CM and EM, CD8+ in EMRA. Contracting clones from day 15 to 85 showed balanced CD4/CD8; later expanders favored CD4+.

The sample consisted of PBMCs or a T cell subset sorted from them (not recorded which). This TCR was sampled from a man between 18 and 35 years old who had mild COVID-19 (a few samples of this study predate the infection). Cell type and time point are not known. The rearrangement joins TRBV4-3 to TRBJ1-2, with D unresolved. The CDR3 sequence is CASSQDSTTLYGYTF. The CDR3 DNA reads TGCGCCAGCAGCCAAGATTCGACAACGCTCTATGGCTACACCTTC.